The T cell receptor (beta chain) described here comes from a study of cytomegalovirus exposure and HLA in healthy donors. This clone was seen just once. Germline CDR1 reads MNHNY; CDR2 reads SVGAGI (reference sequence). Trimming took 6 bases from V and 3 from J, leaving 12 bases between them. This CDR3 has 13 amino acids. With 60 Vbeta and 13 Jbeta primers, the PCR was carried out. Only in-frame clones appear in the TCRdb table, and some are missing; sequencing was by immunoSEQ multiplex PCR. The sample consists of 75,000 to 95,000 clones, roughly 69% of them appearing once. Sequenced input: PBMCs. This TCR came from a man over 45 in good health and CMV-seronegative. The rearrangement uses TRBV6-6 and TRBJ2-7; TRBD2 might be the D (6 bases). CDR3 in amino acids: CASSRRLDYEQYV. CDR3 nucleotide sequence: TGTGCCAGCAGCCGAAGACTAGACTACGAGCAGTACGTC.